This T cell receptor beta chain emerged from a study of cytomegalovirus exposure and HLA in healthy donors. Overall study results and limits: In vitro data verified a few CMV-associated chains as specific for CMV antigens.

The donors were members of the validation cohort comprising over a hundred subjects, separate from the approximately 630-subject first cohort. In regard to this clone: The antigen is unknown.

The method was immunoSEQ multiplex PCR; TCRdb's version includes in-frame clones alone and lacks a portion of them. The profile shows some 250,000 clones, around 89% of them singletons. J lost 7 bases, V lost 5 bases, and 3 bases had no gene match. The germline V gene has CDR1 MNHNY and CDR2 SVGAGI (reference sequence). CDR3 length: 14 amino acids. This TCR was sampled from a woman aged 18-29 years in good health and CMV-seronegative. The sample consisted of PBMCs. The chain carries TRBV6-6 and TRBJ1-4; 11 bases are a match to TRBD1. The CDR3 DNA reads TGTGCCAGCAGTACCGGGACAGGGGGTGAAAAACTGTTTTTT. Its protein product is CASSTGTGGEKLFF.